The entry below describes one T cell receptor beta chain. Its antigen is undetermined. This sample is drawn from a study of T cell responses to AZD1222 COVID-19 vaccine. CDR1 is SGHDN and CDR2 is FVKESK in the germline V gene. V lost 4 bases and J 6 bases, leaving 12 bases between the germline ends. The CDR3 spans 13 residues. The assay was immunoSEQ multiplex PCR, and TCRdb's table has in-frame clones only and misses some. Of about 67,000 clones in the sample, under 90% were seen once. Study-wide findings and caveats: Once two AZD1222 doses were given, Spike-specific TCR breadth and depth went up.

The chain recombines TRBV14 with TRBJ1-2; weak D call: TRBD1 (6 bases). Sequencing was performed on peripheral blood, taken on day 0 of AZD1222 vaccination. The sequence came from an adult in good health. The DNA for the CDR3 is TGTGCCAGCAGCCCCACCGAGGGGGATGGCTACACCTTC. Translated: CASSPTEGDGYTF.